This record concerns one T cell receptor (beta chain) sequence. V lost 3 bases and J lost 10, with 15 bases in between. The CDR3 spans 13 residues. Germline V gives CDR1 KGHSH, CDR2 LQKENI. This specimen belongs to a study of blood T cell repertoires in COVID-19. Background on the study: Samples taken during acute and convalescent COVID-19 were collected in the United States, Italy and Spain. PBMCs, B-cell-depleted T cells, or T cells provided the cDNA or gDNA that made up the material.

Authors' data handling: The authors estimated nucleated cell counts from reference gene primer amplification. Generated by immunoSEQ multiplex PCR, the TCRdb table keeps only in-frame clones and is missing some. V and J calls and clone size are copied from that table; D and trimming were computed from the DNA. The sample lists about 10,000 clones, roughly 87% occurring once. The sequencing input was peripheral blood. This TCR derives from a human donor in a cohort sampled during active COVID-19. The rearrangement links TRBV18 to TRBJ1-1, with a possible D match to TRBD1 (6 bases). CDR3 coding DNA: TGTGCCAGCTCACCGGGTACAGGGCCCAGAGCTTTCTTT. This codes for CASSPGTGPRAFF.